This T cell receptor (beta chain) is drawn from a study of blood T cells in healthy people across ages. Findings and caveats of the study: Versus aged donors, long-lived donors had higher diversity and more naive CD4+ cells.

A second PCR of 7 to 11 cycles used a sample-barcoded 5' primer and a J-beta primer mix. With 12 random nucleotides, a template-switch adaptor tagged each individual cDNA molecule. TCRdb called the 5' RACE reads again in MiXCR, with one record for every CDR3 protein. The sample contains around 1,700,000 distinct CDR3 sequences, approximately 28% of which appear only once. Each sample had at least 6 million PBMCs isolated. CDR3 length: 13 residues. Trimming cost V 5 bases and J 8 bases, with 17 bases left between them. Germline CDR1 SGHRS, CDR2 YFSETQ. This clonotype was observed many times. Its antigen is not identified.

V and J are TRBV5-1 and TRBJ2-7, with D hard to call. This TCR came from a woman in her twenties or thirties in good health. Sequencing was done on a sample of blood. CDR3 sequence reads: CASSDNTVLKQYF. The DNA of the CDR3 is TGCGCCAGCAGTGATAATACGGTTTTGAAGCAGTACTTC.